This T cell receptor (beta chain) was documented in a study of blood T cells in healthy people across ages. Around 10 milliliters of peripheral blood were drawn from each donor. Study findings and constraints: Samples with more naive T cells showed higher observed beta diversity.

A J-beta primer mix and a sample-barcoded 5' primer were used in a second PCR of roughly 6 to 11 cycles. TCRdb re-derived calls from the 5' RACE reads in MiXCR, one entry per CDR3 protein. The sample yields about 2 million distinct CDR3 sequences, about 50% seen once. V was cut by 0 bases and J by 7 bases, with 4 bases left in between. The CDR3 runs 12 residues. The germline V gene has CDR1 LNHNV and CDR2 YYDKDF (reference sequence). Worth noting for this clonotype: The target antigen is unknown.

The chain joins TRBV15 to TRBJ1-5; D is ambiguous. Sequencing was performed on blood. The TCR was taken from a woman aged 40-49 years in good health. The CDR3 coding sequence is TGTGCCACCAGCAGAGATCACCAGCCCCAGCATTTT. It codes for CATSRDHQPQHF.